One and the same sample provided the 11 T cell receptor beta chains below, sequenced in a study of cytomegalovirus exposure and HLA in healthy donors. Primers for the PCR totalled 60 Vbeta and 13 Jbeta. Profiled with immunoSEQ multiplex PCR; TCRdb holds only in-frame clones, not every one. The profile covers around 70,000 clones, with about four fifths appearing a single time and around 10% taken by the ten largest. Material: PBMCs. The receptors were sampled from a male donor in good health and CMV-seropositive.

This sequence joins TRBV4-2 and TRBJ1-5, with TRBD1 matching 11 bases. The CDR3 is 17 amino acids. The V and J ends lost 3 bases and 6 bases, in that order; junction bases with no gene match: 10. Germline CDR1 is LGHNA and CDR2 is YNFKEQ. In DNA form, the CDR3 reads TGTGCCAGCAGCCAGGTCGGGACAGGGGGATTCGGTCAGCCCCAGCATTTT. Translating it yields CASSQVGTGGFGQPQHF.

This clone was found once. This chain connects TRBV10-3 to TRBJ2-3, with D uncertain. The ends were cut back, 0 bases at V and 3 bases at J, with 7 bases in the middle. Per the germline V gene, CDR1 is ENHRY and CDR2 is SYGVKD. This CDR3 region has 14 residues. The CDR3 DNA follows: TGTGCCATCAGTGAGTCGGCAAGAACAGATACGCAGTATTTT. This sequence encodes CAISESARTDTQYF.

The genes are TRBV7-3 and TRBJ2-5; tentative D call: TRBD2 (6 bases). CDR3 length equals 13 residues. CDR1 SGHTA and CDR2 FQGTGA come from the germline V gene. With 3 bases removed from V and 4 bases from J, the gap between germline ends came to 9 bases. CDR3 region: CASSLGGIETQYF. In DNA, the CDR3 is TGTGCCAGCAGCTTGGGGGGTATAGAGACCCAGTACTTC.

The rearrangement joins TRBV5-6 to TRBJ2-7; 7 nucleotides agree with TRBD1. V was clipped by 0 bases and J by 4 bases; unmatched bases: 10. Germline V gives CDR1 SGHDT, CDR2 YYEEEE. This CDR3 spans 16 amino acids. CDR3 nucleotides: TGTGCCAGCAGCTTGGGGGGGCAAGGACAGGAGTACGAGCAGTACTTC. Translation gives CASSLGGQGQEYEQYF.

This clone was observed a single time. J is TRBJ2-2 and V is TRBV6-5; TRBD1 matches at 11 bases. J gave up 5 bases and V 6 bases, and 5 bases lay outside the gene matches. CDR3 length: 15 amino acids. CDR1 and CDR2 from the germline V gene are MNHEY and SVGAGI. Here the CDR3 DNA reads TGTGCCAGCAGCAGGGACAGGGGGAAAACCGGGGAGCTGTTTTTT. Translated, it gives CASSRDRGKTGELFF.

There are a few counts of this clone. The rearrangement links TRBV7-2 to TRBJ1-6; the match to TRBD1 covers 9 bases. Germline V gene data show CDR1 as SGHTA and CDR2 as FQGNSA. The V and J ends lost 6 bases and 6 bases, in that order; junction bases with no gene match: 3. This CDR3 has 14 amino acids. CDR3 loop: CASRRDRANSPLHF. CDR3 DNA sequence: TGTGCCAGCAGACGGGACAGGGCTAATTCACCCCTCCACTTT.

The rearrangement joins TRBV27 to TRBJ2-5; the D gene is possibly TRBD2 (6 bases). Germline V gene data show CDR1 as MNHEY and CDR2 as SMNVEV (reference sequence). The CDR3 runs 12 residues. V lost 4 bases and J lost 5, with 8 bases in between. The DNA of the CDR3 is TGTGCCAGCAGTTCTGGGAGGGAGACCCAGTACTTC. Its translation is CASSSGRETQYF.

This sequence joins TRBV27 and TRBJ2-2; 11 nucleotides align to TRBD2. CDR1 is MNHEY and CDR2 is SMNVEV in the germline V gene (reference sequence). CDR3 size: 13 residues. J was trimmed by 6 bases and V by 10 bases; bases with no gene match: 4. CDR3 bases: TGTGCCAACATTAGCGGGAGGGCCGGGGAGCTGTTTTTT. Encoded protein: CANISGRAGELFF.

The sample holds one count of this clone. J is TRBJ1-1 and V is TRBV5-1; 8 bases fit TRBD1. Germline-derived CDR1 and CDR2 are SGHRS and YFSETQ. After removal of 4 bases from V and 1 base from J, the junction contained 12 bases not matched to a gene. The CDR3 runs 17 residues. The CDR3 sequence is CASSPRTGPSGNTEAFF. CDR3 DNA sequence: TGCGCCAGCAGCCCGAGGACAGGGCCTTCTGGGAACACTGAAGCTTTCTTT.

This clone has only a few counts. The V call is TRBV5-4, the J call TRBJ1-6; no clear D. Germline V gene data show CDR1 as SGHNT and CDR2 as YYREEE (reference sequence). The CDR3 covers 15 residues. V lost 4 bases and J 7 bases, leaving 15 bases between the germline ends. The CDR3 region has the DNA TGTGCCAGCAGCCCGGGTGGCAGACCGAATTCACCCCTCCACTTT. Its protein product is CASSPGGRPNSPLHF.

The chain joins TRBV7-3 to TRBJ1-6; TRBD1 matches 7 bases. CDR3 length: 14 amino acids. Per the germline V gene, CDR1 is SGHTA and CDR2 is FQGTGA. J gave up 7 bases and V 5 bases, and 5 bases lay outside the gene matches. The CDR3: CASSPGQPNSPLHF. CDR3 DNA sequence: TGTGCCAGCAGCCCGGGACAGCCGAATTCACCCCTCCACTTT.